What follows are 10 T cell receptor beta chains derived from one specimen sequenced in a study of T cells in Graves' hyperthyroidism and ophthalmopathy. TCR beta CDR3 regions were amplified from RNA. First-round RT-PCR with HTBI primers amplified the TCR CDR3 region. TCRdb used MiXCR to reprocess the multiplex PCR reads, holding one entry per CDR3 protein. The top ten hold around a third of the sample, which has over 700,000 distinct CDR3 sequences, under 45% seen once. The sample taken for sequencing was blood. The receptor set was obtained from a woman between 35 and 50 years old with Graves' hyperthyroidism.

This clonotype was seen at least ten times. This sequence joins TRBV2 and TRBJ1-4; D is ambiguous. CDR1 is SNHLY and CDR2 is FYNNEI in the germline V gene. The CDR3 has 11 residues. V lost 7 bases and J lost 7, with 7 bases in between. CDR3 DNA: TGTGCCAGCAAAGTACGTGAAAAACTGTTTTTT. Protein: CASKVREKLFF.

Ten or more counts support this clonotype. Its ends do not fully match the called genes, so a read error is possible. The chain couples TRBV9 to TRBJ2-2; perhaps TRBD1 as D (6 bases). Germline V gives CDR1 SGDLS, CDR2 YYNGEE. The CDR3 covers 16 residues. The CDR3 DNA sequence: TGTGCCAGCAGCGCCCTGAGGCAGGGGAACGCCGGGGAGCTGTTTTTT. Protein sequence: CASSALRQGNAGELFF.

Comment on this clonotype: An end of the junction does not agree with germline; a read error may underlie this. This chain links TRBV10-3 with TRBJ2-5, with 13 positions matching TRBD2. This CDR3 has 14 residues. Germline CDR1 and CDR2: ENHRY and SYGVKD. Written as DNA, the CDR3 is TGTGCCAGCAGTGGACTAGCGGGAGCAGAGACCCAGTACTTC. The encoded protein is CASSGLAGAETQYF.

This chain connects TRBV3-1 to TRBJ1-1, with D tentatively TRBD1 (5 bases). The CDR3 has 15 amino acids. The germline CDR1 and CDR2 sequences are LGHDT and YNNKEL (reference sequence). Trimming removed 4 bases at V and 1 base at J, with 13 bases between. CDR3 sequence: CASSRGLGGNTEAFF. In nucleotides, the CDR3 is TGTGCCAGCAGCCGGGGGTTAGGAGGGAACACTGAAGCTTTCTTT.

This chain uses TRBV6-2 or TRBV6-3 with TRBJ2-3; no definite D call. V lost 3 bases and J lost 4, with 20 bases in between. The CDR3 is made up of 17 amino acids. In germline, CDR1 is MNHEY, CDR2 SVGEGT. The CDR3 DNA follows: TGTGCCAGCAGTTATAGGAGTTTGATGGATACGTCAGATACGCAGTATTTT. It is translated as CASSYRSLMDTSDTQYF.

This clonotype was counted at least ten times. The V gene is TRBV6-6, the J gene TRBJ1-2; 11 nucleotides match TRBD1. Germline loops: CDR1 MNHNY, CDR2 SVGAGI (reference sequence). Trimming cost V 6 bases and J 7 bases; bases outside gene matches: 7. The CDR3 extends over 14 amino acids. The CDR3 DNA is TGTGCCAGCAGATGGGACAGGGGGATAGTTGGCTACACCTTC. It encodes CASRWDRGIVGYTF.

This clonotype was picked up many times. The rearrangement uses TRBV7-6 and TRBJ2-7; no firm D call. This CDR3 has 14 residues. Germline loops: CDR1 SGHVS, CDR2 FNYEAQ. Trimming stripped 1 base from V and 4 bases from J, with 11 bases between. CDR3 residues: CASSLGHDGYEQYF. CDR3 bases: TGTGCCAGCAGCTTAGGGCACGACGGGTACGAGCAGTACTTC. Complete variable domain (other parts from reference TRBV7-6 and TRBJ2-7): GAGVSQSPRYKVTKRGQDVALRCDPISGHVSLYWYRQALGQGPEFLTYFNYEAQQDKSGLPNDRFSAERPEGSISTLTIQRTEQRDSAMYRCASSLGHDGYEQYFGPGTRLTVT.

Remarks on this clonotype: A junction end diverges from the germline sequence, so it may reflect a read error. The V call is TRBV10-3, the J call TRBJ1-2; D is undetermined. The germline V gene has CDR1 ENHRY and CDR2 SYGVKD. The CDR3 spans 12 residues. This CDR3 is CASSKGPYGYTF. The CDR3 DNA is TGTGCCAGCAGTAAGGGTCCGTATGGCTACACCTTC.

This clonotype was observed a handful of times. The chain has TRBV7-8 and TRBJ1-5, with TRBD1 identical over 9 bases. The J segment lost 7 bases and the V segment lost 2 bases, leaving 6 bases of the junction unmatched. Germline CDR1 reads SGHVS; CDR2 reads FQNEAQ. The CDR3 runs to 15 residues. This CDR3 is CASSLRDRASQPQHF. As DNA, the CDR3 is TGTGCCAGCAGCTTAAGGGACAGGGCCAGCCAGCCCCAGCATTTT.

This clonotype occurred a few times. The rearrangement links TRBV12-3 or TRBV12-4 to TRBJ2-2, with D possibly called TRBD1 or TRBD2 (6 bases each). This CDR3 has 15 amino acids. With 3 bases removed from V and 4 bases from J, the gap between germline ends came to 12 bases. CDR3 nucleotides: TGTGCCAGCAGTTTTCAACAGGGAGGCACCGGGGAGCTGTTTTTT. Translation gives CASSFQQGGTGELFF.